This passage covers 19 T cell receptor beta chains from one sample sequenced in a study of T cell responses to AZD1222 COVID-19 vaccine. Measured with immunoSEQ multiplex PCR; TCRdb has only the in-frame clones, and not every one. Of tens of thousands of clones listed, around 88% are singletons. Here the sequenced sample was peripheral blood, taken 28 days after the second dose of the MenACWY control vaccine. The origin of the receptors is an adult who received the MenACWY meningococcal vaccine as a control.

The chain carries TRBV25-1 and TRBJ1-1, with D possibly TRBD1 on 6 matching bases. This CDR3 has 14 amino acids. V was shortened by 5 bases and J by 1 base, with 11 bases between the two germline ends. In germline, CDR1 is MGHDK, CDR2 SYGVNS. The DNA for the CDR3 is TGTGCCAGCAGTACCCTAGGGGGGAACACTGAAGCTTTCTTT. Its protein product is CASSTLGGNTEAFF.

A single count supports this clone. J is TRBJ2-7 and V is TRBV7-8; no definite D call. This CDR3 contains 14 residues. Per the germline V gene, CDR1 is SGHVS and CDR2 is FQNEAQ. Trimming shortened V by 0 bases and J by 1 base, and 7 bases separated the two germline ends. CDR3 loop: CASSLARQSYEQYF. In nucleotides, the CDR3 is TGTGCCAGCAGCTTAGCGCGCCAGTCCTACGAGCAGTACTTC.

This CDR3 is CASSLRNGDGYTF. The CDR3 DNA is TGTGCCAGCAGCTTGCGTAACGGAGATGGCTACACCTTC. The rearrangement joins TRBV5-6 to TRBJ1-2; D gene unclear. The CDR3 totals 13 residues. V was shortened by 1 base and J by 6 bases, with 10 bases between the two germline ends. The germline V gene encodes CDR1 SGHDT and CDR2 YYEEEE.

The chain carries TRBV6-5 and TRBJ1-2, with D tentatively TRBD1 (6 bases). From germline, CDR1 is MNHEY and CDR2 SVGAGI. The CDR3 length is 15 residues. Deletions cut 2 bases from V and 4 bases from J, with 14 bases between. The CDR3 bases are TGTGCCAGCAGTTACCTGTCAGACAGGCGCTATGGCTACACCTTC. Its translation is CASSYLSDRRYGYTF.

The chain uses TRBV4-3 and TRBJ1-2, with 11 positions matching TRBD1. Trimming removed 4 bases from V and 3 bases from J; junction bases left unmatched: 4. The length of the CDR3 is 15 residues. Per the germline V gene, CDR1 is LGHNA and CDR2 is YSLEER. The CDR3 spells CASSPGQGVDYGYTF. Written as DNA, the CDR3 is TGCGCCAGCAGCCCGGGACAGGGGGTAGACTATGGCTACACCTTC.

The V and J genes are TRBV28 and TRBJ1-1, with D maybe TRBD1 (5 bases). This CDR3 region has 11 residues. CDR1 and CDR2 from the germline V gene are MDHEN and SYDVKM. This CDR3 reads CAALGPTEAFF. CDR3 DNA sequence: TGTGCGGCACTGGGGCCGACTGAAGCTTTCTTT.

The V call is TRBV6-5, the J call TRBJ1-1, with TRBD1 matching over 10 bases. Germline V gene sequence: CDR1 MNHEY, CDR2 SVGAGI. CDR3 length: 14 residues. Unmatched junction bases numbered 1, after V lost 2 bases and J lost 4 bases. The CDR3 loop reads CASSYGDRGTEAFF. CDR3 in DNA: TGTGCCAGCAGTTACGGGGACAGGGGCACTGAAGCTTTCTTT.

The chain uses TRBV9 and TRBJ1-1, with 8 positions matching TRBD1. Losses at the gene ends were 4 bases for V and 1 base for J; bases not matched to a gene: 3. The CDR3 extends over 14 amino acids. The V gene's germline CDR1 is SGDLS and CDR2 YYNGEE. The CDR3 loop reads CASSQGQENTEAFF. For the CDR3, the DNA is TGTGCCAGCAGCCAGGGACAGGAGAACACTGAAGCTTTCTTT.

In the case of this clone: Relative to the germline gene, one junction end is altered; a read error may explain this. The rearrangement links TRBV28 to TRBJ1-2; TRBD1 might be the D (5 bases). The CDR3 is made up of 11 amino acids. Germline V gene sequence: CDR1 MDHEN, CDR2 SYDVKM. CDR3 in amino acids: CASSLSRVRAF. DNA for the CDR3: TGTGCCAGCAGTTTGTCCCGGGTCAGGGCCTTC.

This clone occurred a few times. The rearrangement uses TRBV6-1 and TRBJ1-1, with 9 positions matching TRBD1. Germline lookup yields CDR1 MNHNS and CDR2 SASEGT. V was pared by 3 bases and J by 1 base, with 6 bases of the junction left unmatched. CDR3 size: 16 residues. CDR3 DNA: TGTGCCAGCAGTGACGTCCCGGGACAGGGGAACACTGAAGCTTTCTTT. It specifies CASSDVPGQGNTEAFF.

This rearrangement joins TRBV30 to TRBJ2-1; D is unclear. The CDR3 extends over 13 amino acids. V was shortened by 0 bases and J by 4 bases, with 7 bases between the two germline ends. Germline V gene data show CDR1 as GTSNPN and CDR2 as SVGIG (reference sequence). The CDR3 sequence: CAWSVGLYNEQFF. The DNA for the CDR3 is TGTGCCTGGAGTGTAGGGTTGTACAATGAGCAGTTCTTC.

The chain is built from TRBV28 and TRBJ2-3, with unresolved D. The CDR3 spans 13 residues. The germline CDR1 and CDR2 sequences are MDHEN and SYDVKM. V lost 7 bases, J lost 0 bases, and 8 bases lay in between. CDR3 DNA sequence: TGTGCCAGCAAAGAAACTAGCACAGATACGCAGTATTTT. This translates into CASKETSTDTQYF. Full variable domain (outside the CDR3, taken from reference TRBV28 and TRBJ2-3): DVKVTQSSRYLVKRTGEKVFLECVQDMDHENMFWYRQDPGLGLRLIYFSYDVKMKEKGDIPEGYSVSREKKERFSLILESASTNQTSMYLCASKETSTDTQYFGPGTRLTVL.

This clone showed up just once. The V gene is TRBV29-1, the J gene TRBJ1-1; no clear D. The CDR3 covers 13 residues. With 4 bases removed from V and 0 bases from J, the gap between germline ends came to 9 bases. The germline V gene has CDR1 SQVTM and CDR2 ANQGSEA. CDR3 amino acids: CSVGRAMNTEAFF. The CDR3 nucleotides are TGCAGCGTTGGTCGCGCCATGAACACTGAAGCTTTCTTT.

This rearrangement joins TRBV30 to TRBJ2-1; TRBD2 is a possible D gene (7 bases). Germline assignment: CDR1 GTSNPN and CDR2 SVGIG (reference sequence). The CDR3 contains 10 residues. Trimming stripped 7 bases from V and 13 bases from J, with 14 bases between. The CDR3 DNA is TGTGCCTCGTCGGGGGGCCACCAGTTCTTC. Encoded protein: CASSGGHQFF.

In nucleotides, the CDR3 is TGTGCCAGCAGCCAAGACTTTAATGTACTCCAAGAGACCCAGTACTTC. Its translation is CASSQDFNVLQETQYF. The gene calls are TRBV4-2 and TRBJ2-5; D uncertain. The CDR3 is 16 amino acids. Trimming shortened V by 0 bases and J by 1 base, and 12 bases separated the two germline ends. Per germline, CDR1 LGHNA and CDR2 YNFKEQ.

The genes are TRBV6-6 and TRBJ2-3; no firm D call. The CDR3 length is 13 residues. The ends were cut back, 5 bases at V and 5 bases at J, with 11 bases in the middle. Germline V gene data show CDR1 as MNHNY and CDR2 as SVGAGI (reference sequence). The CDR3 reads CASSPLRLDTQYF. As DNA, the CDR3 is TGTGCCAGCAGTCCCCTCCGTTTAGATACGCAGTATTTT.

This clone has a handful of counts. This sequence joins TRBV7-9 and TRBJ2-7; D is unclear. Germline V gene lookup returns CDR1 SEHNR and CDR2 FQNEAQ (reference sequence). Trimming cost V 1 base and J 0 bases, with 13 bases left between them. The CDR3 runs to 16 residues. The CDR3 is CASSLDRGGVSYEQYF. The DNA for the CDR3 is TGTGCCAGCAGCTTAGATCGTGGCGGCGTCTCCTACGAGCAGTACTTC.

This chain uses TRBV19 with TRBJ2-4; 9 positions agree with TRBD1. Germline V gene sequence: CDR1 LNHDA, CDR2 SQIVND (reference sequence). This CDR3 contains 17 residues. With V trimmed by 1 base and J by 1 base, 5 bases remained unmatched. The CDR3, as DNA: TGTGCCAGTAGTATAGTTACCGGACAGGGGGCCAAAAACATTCAGTACTTC. Encoded protein: CASSIVTGQGAKNIQYF.

The chain links TRBV30 to TRBJ1-1, with D hard to call. Germline CDR1 reads GTSNPN; CDR2 reads SVGIG (reference sequence). V lost 4 bases to trimming and J lost 4 bases, with 13 bases between them. The CDR3 sequence is 13 residues long. The CDR3 DNA reads TGTGCCTGGAATACTGGTTTTTCCACTGAAGCTTTCTTT. Its protein product is CAWNTGFSTEAFF. The entire variable domain, with the rest obtained from reference TRBV30 and TRBJ1-1, is as follows: SQTIHQWPATLVQPVGSPLSLECTVEGTSNPNLYWYRQAAGRGLQLLFYSVGIGQISSEVPQNLSASRPQDRQFILSSKKLLLSDSGFYLCAWNTGFSTEAFFGQGTRLTVV.